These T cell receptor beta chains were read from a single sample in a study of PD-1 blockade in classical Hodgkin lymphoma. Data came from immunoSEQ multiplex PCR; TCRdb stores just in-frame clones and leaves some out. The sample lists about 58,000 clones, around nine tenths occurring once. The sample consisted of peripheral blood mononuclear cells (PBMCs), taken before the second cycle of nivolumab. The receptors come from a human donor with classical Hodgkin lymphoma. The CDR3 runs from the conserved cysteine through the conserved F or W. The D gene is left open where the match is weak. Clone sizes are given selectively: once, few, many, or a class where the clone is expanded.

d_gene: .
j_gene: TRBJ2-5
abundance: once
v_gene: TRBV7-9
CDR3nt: TGTGCCAGCAGCCTAAGAGGGTCCGAGACCCAGTACTTC
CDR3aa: CASSLRGSETQYF

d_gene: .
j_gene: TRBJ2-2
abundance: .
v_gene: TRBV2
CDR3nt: TGTGCCAGCAGTGAGATACAGGGGGGGACCGGGGAGCTGTTTTTT
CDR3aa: CASSEIQGGTGELFF

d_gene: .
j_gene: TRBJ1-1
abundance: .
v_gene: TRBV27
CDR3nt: TGTGCCAGCAGCCGCACCATTAAGGGATACAACACTGAAGCTTTCTTT
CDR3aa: CASSRTIKGYNTEAFF

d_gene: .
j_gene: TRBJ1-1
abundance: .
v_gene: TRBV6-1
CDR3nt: TGTGCCAGCAGTGAACTTCCAGGGTTGGGTCTGGGCGACACTGAAGCTTTCTTT
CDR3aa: CASSELPGLGLGDTEAFF

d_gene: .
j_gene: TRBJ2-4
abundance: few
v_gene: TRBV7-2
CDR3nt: TGTGCCAGCAGCTTGGGTGGCAGGGGCGAAAGGTACTTC
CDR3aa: CASSLGGRGERYF

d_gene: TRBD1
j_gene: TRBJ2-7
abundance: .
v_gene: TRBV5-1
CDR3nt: TGCGCCAGCAGCCCGACAGGGGTGGGCGAGCAGTACTTC
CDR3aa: CASSPTGVGEQYF

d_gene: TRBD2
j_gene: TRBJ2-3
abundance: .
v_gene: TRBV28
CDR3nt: TGTGCCAGCAGGGGGTCGGGGGGGCCGCTCACAGATACGCAGTATTTT
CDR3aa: CASRGSGGPLTDTQYF

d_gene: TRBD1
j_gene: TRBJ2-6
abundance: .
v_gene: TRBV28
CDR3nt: TGTGCCAGCACCCCGACAGGGTCGGGGGGGGCCAACGTCCTGACTTTC
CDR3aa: CASTPTGSGGANVLTF

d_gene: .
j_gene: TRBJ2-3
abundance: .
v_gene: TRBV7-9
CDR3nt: TGTGCCAGCAGCCCCTGGACACCGGCCACAGATACGCAGTATTTT
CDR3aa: CASSPWTPATDTQYF

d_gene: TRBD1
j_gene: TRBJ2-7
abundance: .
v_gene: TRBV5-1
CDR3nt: TGCGCCAGCAGCTTGCGGAGCAGGGGGTCCAACGAGCAGTACTTC
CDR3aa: CASSLRSRGSNEQYF

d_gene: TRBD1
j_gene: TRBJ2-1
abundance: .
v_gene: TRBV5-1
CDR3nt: TGCGCCAGCACTGGACAGGGAAACAATGAGCAGTTCTTC
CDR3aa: CASTGQGNNEQFF

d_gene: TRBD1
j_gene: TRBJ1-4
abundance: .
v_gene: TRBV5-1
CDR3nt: TGCGCCAGCAGCTTGGGGCATGGGACAGCTGCCTCCGAAAAACTGTTTTTT
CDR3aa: CASSLGHGTAASEKLFF

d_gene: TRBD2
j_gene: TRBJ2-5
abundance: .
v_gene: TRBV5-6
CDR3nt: TGTGCCAGCAGCTTAGGGACTAGCGTGCTGGGGACCCAGTACTTC
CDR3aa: CASSLGTSVLGTQYF

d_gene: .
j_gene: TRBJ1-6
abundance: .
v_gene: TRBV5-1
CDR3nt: TGCGCCAGCAGCTTGGCCAGGGCCAATAATTCACCCCTCCACTTT
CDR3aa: CASSLARANNSPLHF

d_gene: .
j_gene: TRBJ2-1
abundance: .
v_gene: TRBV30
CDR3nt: TGTGCCTGGAGTGTAGCTGAGGGGTGGGCCAATGAGCAGTTCTTC
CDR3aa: CAWSVAEGWANEQFF

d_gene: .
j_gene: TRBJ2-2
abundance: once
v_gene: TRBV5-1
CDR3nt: TGCGCCAGCAGCTTGTACGGCGGGAACACCGGGGAGCTGTTTTTT
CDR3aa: CASSLYGGNTGELFF

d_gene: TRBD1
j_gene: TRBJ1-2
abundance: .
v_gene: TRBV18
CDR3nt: TGTGCCAGCTCACCCAACCAGGGGGCGTACTATGGCTACACCTTC
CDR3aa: CASSPNQGAYYGYTF

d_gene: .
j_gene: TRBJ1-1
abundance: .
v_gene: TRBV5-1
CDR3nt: TGCGCCAGCAGCTTGGAGGGGGTTGGCACTGAAGCTTTCTTT
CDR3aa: CASSLEGVGTEAFF

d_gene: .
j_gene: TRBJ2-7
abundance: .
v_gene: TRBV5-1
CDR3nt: TGCGCCAGCAGCTTGGTGGACGGAGCCTCCTACGAGCAGTACTTC
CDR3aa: CASSLVDGASYEQYF

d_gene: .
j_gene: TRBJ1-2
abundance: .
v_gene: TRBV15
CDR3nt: TGTGCCACCAGCAGCCGGGACACGACGATACCTAACTATGGCTACACCTTC
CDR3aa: CATSSRDTTIPNYGYTF

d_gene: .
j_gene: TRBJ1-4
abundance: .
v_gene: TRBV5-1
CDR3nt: TGCGCCAGCAGTAGGGGGAGGGACGAAAAACTGTTTTTT
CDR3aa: CASSRGRDEKLFF

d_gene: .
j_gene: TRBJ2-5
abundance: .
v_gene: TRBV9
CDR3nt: TGTGCCAGCAGCGGGTCCGACTTGGTGACCCAGTACTTC
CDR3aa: CASSGSDLVTQYF

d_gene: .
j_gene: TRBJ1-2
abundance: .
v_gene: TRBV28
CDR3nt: TGTGCCAGCAGTTTAGGGGGACCTTATGGCTACACCTTC
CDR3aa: CASSLGGPYGYTF

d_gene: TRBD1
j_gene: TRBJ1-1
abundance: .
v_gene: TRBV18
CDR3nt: TGTGCCAGCTCACCAATCGAGGGGGCCACTGAAGCTTTCTTT
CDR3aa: CASSPIEGATEAFF

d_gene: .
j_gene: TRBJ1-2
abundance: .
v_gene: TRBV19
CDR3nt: TGTGCCGGCTATCACCTCGGGCATGGCTACACCTTC
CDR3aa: CAGYHLGHGYTF